This T cell receptor beta chain was observed in a study of CD8 T cells in Susac syndrome. CDR3 length: 18 residues. The V and J ends lost 7 bases and 3 bases, in that order; junction bases with no gene match: 15. Reverse transcription of roughly 0.5 to 1 ug RNA was performed with random hexamers. TCRdb independently ran MiXCR on the immunoSEQ multiplex PCR reads; one entry per CDR3 protein. The profile shows under 150,000 distinct CDR3 sequences, more than 75% of them singletons. The receptor was isolated from a human donor with multiple sclerosis. This sequence joins TRBV12-3 or TRBV12-4 and TRBJ2-1; 10 bases are shared with TRBD2. Sequenced sample: CD8+ T cells from PBMCs. CDR3 protein: CASTLAPPGTSVYNEQFF. DNA for the CDR3: TGTGCCAGCACCTTAGCCCCCCCCGGGACTAGCGTCTACAATGAGCAGTTCTTC.